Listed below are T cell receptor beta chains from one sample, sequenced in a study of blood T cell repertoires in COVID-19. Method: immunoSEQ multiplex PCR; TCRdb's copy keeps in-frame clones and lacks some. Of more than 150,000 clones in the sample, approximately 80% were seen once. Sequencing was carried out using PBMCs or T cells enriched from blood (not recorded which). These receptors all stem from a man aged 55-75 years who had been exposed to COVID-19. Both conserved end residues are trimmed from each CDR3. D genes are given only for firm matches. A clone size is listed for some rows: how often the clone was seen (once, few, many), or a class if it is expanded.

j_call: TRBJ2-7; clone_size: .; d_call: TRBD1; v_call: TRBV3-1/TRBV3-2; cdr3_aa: ASSQGFQGAGEQY
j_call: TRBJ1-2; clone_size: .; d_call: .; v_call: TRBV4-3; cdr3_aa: ASSRRLNYGYT
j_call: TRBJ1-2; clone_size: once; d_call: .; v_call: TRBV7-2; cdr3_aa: ASSFEQGAGYGYT
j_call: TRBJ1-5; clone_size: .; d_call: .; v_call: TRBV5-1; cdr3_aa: ASLPRGGHINQPQH
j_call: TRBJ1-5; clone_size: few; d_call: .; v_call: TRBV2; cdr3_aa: ASSKGGVNQPQH
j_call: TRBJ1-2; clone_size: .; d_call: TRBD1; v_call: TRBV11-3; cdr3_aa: ASSPGTGNYGYT
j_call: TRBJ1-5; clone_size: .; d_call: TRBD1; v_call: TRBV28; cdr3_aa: ASSSWTGSLGNQPQH
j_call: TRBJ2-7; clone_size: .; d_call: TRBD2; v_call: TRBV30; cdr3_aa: AWSLAGGTWSYEQY
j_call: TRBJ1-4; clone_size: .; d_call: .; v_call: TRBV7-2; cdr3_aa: ASSSAGQTNEKLF
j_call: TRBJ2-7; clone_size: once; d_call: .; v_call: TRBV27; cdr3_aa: ASSLRVFYEQY
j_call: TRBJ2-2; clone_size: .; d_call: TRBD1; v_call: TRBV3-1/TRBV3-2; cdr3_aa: ASSQVQGVGELF
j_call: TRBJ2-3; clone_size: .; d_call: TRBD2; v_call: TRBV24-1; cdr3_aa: ATRPGGNTDTQY
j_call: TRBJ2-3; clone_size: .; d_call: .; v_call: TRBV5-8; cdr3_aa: ASRLSSTDTQY
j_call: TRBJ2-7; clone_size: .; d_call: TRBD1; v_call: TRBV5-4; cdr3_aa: ASSKPGQNYEQY
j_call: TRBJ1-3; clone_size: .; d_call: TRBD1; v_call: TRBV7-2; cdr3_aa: ASSLAARTGDTIY
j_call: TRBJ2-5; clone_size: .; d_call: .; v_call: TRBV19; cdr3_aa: ASSPGLGLQETQY
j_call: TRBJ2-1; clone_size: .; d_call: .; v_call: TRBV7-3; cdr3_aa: ASRKGWGDPGSSYNEQF
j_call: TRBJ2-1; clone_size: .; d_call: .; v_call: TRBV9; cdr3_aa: ASSVAAGTHYNEQF
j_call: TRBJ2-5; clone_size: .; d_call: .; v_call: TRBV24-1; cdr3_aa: ATSARKAGAVETQY
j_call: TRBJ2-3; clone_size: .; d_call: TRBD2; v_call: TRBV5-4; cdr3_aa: ASSGGLAGATDTQY
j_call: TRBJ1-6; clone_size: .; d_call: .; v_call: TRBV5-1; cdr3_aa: ASSLAVTVDSPLH
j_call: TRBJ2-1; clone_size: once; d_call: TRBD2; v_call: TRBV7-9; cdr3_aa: ASSRSGREFNEQF
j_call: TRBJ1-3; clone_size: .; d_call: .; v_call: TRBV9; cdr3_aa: ASSVVPVSGNTIY
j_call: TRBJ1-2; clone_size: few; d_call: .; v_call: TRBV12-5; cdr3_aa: ASGQGNYGYT
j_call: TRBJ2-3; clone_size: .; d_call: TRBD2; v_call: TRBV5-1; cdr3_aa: ASSFAVTSGSTDTQY
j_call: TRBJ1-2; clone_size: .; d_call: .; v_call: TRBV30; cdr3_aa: AHMEGQGHKGYT
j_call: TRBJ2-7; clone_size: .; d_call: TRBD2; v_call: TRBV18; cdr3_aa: ASSPGTSGREQY
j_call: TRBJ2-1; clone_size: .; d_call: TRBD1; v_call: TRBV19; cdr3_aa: ASSFRQGRNWNEQF
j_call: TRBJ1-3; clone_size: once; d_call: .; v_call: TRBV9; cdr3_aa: ASSVEAGSRSGNTIY
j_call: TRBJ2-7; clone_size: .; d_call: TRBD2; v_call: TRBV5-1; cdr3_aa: ASSLSGNPNEQY
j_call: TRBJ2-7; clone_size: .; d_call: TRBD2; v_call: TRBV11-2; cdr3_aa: ASSLAPGPGGEQY
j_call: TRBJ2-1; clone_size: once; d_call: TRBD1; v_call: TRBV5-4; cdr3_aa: ASSLDRGSYNEQF
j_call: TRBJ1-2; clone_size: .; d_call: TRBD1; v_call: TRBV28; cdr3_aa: ASRVVQGAGGYT